This T cell receptor (beta chain) was recorded in a study of blood T cells in healthy people across ages. Whole-study context: Roughly one uniquely barcoded beta molecule per two T cells was captured. Study observations and caveats: PBMCs that were unsorted prevented a conclusive naive versus antigen-experienced comparison.

They isolated at least 6.5 million PBMCs from each sample. This clonotype showed up just a few times. Antigen: not known. The CDR3 has 13 amino acids. Trimming shortened V by 0 bases and J by 6 bases, and 8 bases separated the two germline ends. CDR1 is SEHNR, CDR2 FQNEAQ, per germline (reference sequence). A second PCR of roughly 7 to 11 cycles used a sample-barcoded 5' primer and a J-beta primer mix. With 12 random nucleotides, a template-switch adaptor tagged each individual cDNA molecule. One entry per CDR3 protein results from TCRdb running MiXCR on the 5' RACE reads. This sample has 850,000 to 1,000,000 distinct CDR3 sequences, with roughly 43% found just once.

Sequencing was carried out using blood. The chain is built from TRBV7-9 and TRBJ1-2; D remains ambiguous. The receptor comes from a man aged 30 to 39 in good health. The CDR3 DNA is TGTGCCAGCAGCTTAGCCAGGCCGGATGGCTACACCTTC. It translates to CASSLARPDGYTF.